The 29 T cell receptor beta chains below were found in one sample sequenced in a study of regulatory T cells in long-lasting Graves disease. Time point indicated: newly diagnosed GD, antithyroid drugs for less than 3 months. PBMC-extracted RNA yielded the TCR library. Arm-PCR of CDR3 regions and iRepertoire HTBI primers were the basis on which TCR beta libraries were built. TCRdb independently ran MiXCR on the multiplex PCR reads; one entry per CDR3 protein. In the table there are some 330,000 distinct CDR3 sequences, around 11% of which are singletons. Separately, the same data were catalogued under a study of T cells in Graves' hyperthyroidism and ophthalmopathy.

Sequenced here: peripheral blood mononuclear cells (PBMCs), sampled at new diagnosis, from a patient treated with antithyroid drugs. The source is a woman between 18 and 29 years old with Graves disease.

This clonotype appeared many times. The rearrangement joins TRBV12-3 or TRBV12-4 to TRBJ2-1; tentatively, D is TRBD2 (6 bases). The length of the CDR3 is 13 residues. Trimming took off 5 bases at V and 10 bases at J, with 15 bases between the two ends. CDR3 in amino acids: CASSPMTRAEQFF. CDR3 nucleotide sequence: TGTGCCAGCAGTCCCATGACTAGAGCCGAGCAGTTCTTC.

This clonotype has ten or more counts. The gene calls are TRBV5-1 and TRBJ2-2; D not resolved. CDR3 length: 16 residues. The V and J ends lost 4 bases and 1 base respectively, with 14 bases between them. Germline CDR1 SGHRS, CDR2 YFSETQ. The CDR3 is CASSPHVSVNTGELFF. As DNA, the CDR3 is TGCGCCAGCAGCCCCCACGTCTCTGTGAACACCGGGGAGCTGTTTTTT. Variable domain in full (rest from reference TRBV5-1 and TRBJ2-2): KAGVTQTPRYLIKTRGQQVTLSCSPISGHRSVSWYQQTPGQGLQFLFEYFSETQRNKGNFPGRFSGRQFSNSRSEMNVSTLELGDSALYLCASSPHVSVNTGELFFGEGSRLTVL.

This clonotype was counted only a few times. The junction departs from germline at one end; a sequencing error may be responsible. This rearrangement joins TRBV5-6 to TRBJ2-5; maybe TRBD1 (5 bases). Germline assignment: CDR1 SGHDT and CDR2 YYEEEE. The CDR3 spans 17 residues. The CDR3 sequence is CASSRAGPWGVSETQYF. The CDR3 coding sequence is TGTGCCAGCAGCCGGGCAGGGCCCTGGGGTGTTTCGGAGACCCAATACTTC. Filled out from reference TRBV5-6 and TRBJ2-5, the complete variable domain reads DAGVTQSPTHLIKTRGQQVTLRCSPKSGHDTVSWYQQALGQGPQFIFQYYEEEERQRGNFPDRFSGHQFPNYSSELNVNALLLGDSALYLCASSRAGPWGVSETQYFGPGTRLLVL.

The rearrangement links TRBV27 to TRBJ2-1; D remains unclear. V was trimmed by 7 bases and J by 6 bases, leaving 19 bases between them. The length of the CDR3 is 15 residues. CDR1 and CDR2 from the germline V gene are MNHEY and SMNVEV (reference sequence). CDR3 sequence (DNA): TGTGCCAGCACCCTCTCGGACCGAAACAGCAATGAGCAGTTCTTC. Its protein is CASTLSDRNSNEQFF.

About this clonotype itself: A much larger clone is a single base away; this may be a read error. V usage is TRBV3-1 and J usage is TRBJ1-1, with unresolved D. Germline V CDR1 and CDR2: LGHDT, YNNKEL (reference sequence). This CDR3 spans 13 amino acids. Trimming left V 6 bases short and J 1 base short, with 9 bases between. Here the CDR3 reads CASSGDENTEAFF. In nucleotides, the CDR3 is TGTGCCAGCAGTGGAGACGAGAACACTGAAGCTTTCTTT.

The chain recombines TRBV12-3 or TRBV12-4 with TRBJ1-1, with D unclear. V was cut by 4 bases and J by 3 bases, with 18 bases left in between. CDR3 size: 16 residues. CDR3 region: CASSYEDRVSDTEAFF. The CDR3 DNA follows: TGTGCCAGCAGTTACGAAGACCGGGTTTCTGACACTGAAGCTTTCTTT.

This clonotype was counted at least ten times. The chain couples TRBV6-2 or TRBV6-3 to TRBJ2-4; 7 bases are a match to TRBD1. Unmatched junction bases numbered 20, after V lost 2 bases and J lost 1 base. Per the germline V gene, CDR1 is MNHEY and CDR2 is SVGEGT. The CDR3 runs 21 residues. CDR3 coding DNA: TGTGCCAGCAGTTACGACGCAACCAGGGGGAGAAAGATGTTGGCCAAAAACATTCAGTACTTC. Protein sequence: CASSYDATRGRKMLAKNIQYF.

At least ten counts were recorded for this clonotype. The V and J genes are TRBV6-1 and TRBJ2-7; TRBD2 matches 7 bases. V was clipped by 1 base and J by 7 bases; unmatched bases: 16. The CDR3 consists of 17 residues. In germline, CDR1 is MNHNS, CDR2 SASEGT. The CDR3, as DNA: TGTGCCAGCAGTGAAGGTTTGTCCCGCGGGAGTCGGGGAGAGCAGTACTTC. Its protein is CASSEGLSRGSRGEQYF.

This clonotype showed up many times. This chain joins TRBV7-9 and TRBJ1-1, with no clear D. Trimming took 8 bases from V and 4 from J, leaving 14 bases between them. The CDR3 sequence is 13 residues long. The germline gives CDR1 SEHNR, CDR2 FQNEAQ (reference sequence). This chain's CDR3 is CASRTTSGTEAFF. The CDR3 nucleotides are TGTGCCAGCCGCACAACCTCGGGCACTGAAGCTTTCTTT. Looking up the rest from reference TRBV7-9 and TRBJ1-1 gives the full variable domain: DTGVSQNPRHKITKRGQNVTFRCDPISEHNRLYWYRQTLGQGPEFLTYFQNEAQLEKSRLLSDRFSAERPKGSFSTLEIQRTEQGDSAMYLCASRTTSGTEAFFGQGTRLTVV.

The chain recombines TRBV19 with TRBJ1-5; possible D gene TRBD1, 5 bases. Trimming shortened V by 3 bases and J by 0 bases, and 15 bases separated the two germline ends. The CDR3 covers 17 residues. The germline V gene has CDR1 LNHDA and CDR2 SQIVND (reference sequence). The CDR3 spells CASSIISGTVSNQPQHF. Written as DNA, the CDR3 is TGTGCCAGTAGTATTATCTCGGGGACGGTTAGCAATCAGCCCCAGCATTTT.

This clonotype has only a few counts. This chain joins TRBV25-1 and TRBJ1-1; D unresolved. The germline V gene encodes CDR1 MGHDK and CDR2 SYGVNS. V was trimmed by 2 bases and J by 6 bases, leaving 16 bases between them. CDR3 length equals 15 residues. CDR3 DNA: TGTGCCAGCAGTGAAACAAGCATCGGAGAGGCTGAAGCTTTCTTT. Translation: CASSETSIGEAEAFF.

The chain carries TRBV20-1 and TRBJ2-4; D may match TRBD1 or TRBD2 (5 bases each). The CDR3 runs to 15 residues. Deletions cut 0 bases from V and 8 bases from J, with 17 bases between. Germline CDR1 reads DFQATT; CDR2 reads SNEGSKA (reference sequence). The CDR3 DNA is TGCAGTGCTAGAGAAGCTCGGTCCTTGGGGGACATTCAGTACTTC. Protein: CSAREARSLGDIQYF.

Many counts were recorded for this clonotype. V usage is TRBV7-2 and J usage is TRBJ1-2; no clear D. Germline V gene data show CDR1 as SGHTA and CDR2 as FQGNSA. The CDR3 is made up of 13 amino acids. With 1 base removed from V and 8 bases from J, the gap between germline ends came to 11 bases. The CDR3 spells CASSLEETWGYTF. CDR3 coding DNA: TGTGCCAGCAGCTTAGAAGAGACTTGGGGCTACACCTTC.

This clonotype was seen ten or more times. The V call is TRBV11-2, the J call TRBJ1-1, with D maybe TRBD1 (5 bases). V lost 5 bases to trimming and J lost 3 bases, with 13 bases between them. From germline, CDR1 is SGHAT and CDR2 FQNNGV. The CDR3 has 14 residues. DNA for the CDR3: TGTGCCAGCAGCCCCTGGGACGGGGACACTGAAGCTTTCTTT. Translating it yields CASSPWDGDTEAFF.

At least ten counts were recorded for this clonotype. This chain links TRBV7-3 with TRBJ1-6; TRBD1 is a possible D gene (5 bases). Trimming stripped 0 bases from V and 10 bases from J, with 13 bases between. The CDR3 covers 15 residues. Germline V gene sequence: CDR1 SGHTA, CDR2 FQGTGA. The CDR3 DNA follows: TGTGCCAGCAGCTTAACGGGGCAGGGCGACTCACCCCTCCACTTT. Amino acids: CASSLTGQGDSPLHF.

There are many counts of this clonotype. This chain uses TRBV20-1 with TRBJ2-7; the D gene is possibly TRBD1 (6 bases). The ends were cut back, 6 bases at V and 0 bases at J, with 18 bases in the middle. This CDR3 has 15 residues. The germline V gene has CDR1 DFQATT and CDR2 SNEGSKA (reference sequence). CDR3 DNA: TGCAGTGCGGAACACTGGACAGAGATCTCCTACGAGCAGTACTTC. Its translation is CSAEHWTEISYEQYF.

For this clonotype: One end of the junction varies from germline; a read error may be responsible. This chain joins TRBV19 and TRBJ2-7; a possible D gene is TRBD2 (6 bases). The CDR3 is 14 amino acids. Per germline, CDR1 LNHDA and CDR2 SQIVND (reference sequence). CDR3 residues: CASRIGGSSYEQYF. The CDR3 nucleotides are TGTGCCAGTAGGATAGGAGGGTCCTCCTACGAGCAGTACTTC.

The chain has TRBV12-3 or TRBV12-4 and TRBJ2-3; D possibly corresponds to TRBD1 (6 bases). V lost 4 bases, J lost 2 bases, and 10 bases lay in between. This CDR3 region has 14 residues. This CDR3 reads CASSSGQITDTQYF. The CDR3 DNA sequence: TGTGCCAGCAGTTCCGGACAGATCACAGATACGCAGTATTTT.

CDR3: CASSPDRGLEAFF. In nucleotides, the CDR3 is TGTGCCAGCAGTCCGGACAGGGGACTGGAAGCTTTCTTT. The V and J genes are TRBV6-1 and TRBJ1-1; 9 bases line up with TRBD1. V shed 5 bases, J shed 8 bases, and the junction held 6 bases outside the gene matches. Looked up from germline, CDR1 is MNHNS and CDR2 is SASEGT. CDR3 size: 13 residues.

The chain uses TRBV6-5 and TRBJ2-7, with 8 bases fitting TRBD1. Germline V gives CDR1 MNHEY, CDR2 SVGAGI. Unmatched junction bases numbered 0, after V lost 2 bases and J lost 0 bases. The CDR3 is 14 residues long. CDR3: CASSYTGGSYEQYV. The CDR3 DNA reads TGTGCCAGCAGTTACACAGGGGGCTCCTACGAGCAGTACGTC.

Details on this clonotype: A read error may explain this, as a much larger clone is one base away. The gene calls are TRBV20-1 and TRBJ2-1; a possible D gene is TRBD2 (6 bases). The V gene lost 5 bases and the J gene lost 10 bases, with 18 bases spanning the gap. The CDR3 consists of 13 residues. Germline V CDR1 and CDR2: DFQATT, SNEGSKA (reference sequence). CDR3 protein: CSAHRDFTYEQFF. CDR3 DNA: TGCAGTGCTCACCGGGACTTCACCTACGAGCAGTTCTTC.

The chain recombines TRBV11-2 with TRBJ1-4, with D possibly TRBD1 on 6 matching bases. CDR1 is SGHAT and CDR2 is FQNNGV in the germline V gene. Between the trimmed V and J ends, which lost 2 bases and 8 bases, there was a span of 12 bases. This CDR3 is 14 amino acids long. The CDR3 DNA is TGTGCCAGCAGCTTATACAGGGTACGAGAAAAACTGTTTTTT. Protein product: CASSLYRVREKLFF.

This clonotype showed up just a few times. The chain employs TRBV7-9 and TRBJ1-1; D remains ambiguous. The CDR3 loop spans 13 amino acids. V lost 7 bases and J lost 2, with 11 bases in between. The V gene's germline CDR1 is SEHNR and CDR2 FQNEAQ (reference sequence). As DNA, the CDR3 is TGTGCCAGCACCCCGAGGGTAAACACTGAAGCTTTCTTT. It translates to CASTPRVNTEAFF. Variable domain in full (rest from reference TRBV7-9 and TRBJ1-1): DTGVSQNPRHKITKRGQNVTFRCDPISEHNRLYWYRQTLGQGPEFLTYFQNEAQLEKSRLLSDRFSAERPKGSFSTLEIQRTEQGDSAMYLCASTPRVNTEAFFGQGTRLTVV.

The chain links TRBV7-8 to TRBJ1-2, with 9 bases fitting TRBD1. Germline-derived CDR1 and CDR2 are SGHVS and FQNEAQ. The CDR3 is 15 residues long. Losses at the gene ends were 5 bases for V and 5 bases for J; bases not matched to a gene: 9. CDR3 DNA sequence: TGTGCCAGCAGCCCCCGCAGGACAGGGGTTTATGGCTACACCTTC. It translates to CASSPRRTGVYGYTF.

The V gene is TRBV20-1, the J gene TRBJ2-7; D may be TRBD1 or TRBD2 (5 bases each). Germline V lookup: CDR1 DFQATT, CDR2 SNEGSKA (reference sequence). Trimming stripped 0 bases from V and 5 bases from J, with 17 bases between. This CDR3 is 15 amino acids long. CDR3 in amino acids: CSARDSGGLENEQYF. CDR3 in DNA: TGCAGTGCTAGAGATTCTGGGGGTCTAGAGAACGAGCAGTACTTC.

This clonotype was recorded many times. Written as DNA, the CDR3 is TGCAGCGTTGGGACCGGAGGTCAGCCCCAGCATTTT. This translates into CSVGTGGQPQHF. This chain uses TRBV29-1 with TRBJ1-5; D gene uncertain. V was pared by 4 bases and J by 6 bases, with 10 bases between. The CDR3 loop spans 12 amino acids. CDR1 and CDR2 (germline): SQVTM, ANQGSEA.

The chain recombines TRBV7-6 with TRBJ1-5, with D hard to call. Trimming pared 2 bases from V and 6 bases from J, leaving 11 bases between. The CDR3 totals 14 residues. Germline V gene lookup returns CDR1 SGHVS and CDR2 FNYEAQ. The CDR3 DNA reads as TGTGCCAGCAGCTTATTTATGGACGGTCAGCCCCAGCATTTT. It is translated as CASSLFMDGQPQHF.

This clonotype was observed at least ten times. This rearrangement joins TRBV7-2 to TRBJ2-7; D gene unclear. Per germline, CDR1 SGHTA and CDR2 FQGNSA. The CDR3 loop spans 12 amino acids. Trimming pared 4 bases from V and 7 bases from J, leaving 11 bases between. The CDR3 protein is CASSWNMGEQYF. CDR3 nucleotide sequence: TGTGCCAGCAGCTGGAATATGGGGGAGCAGTACTTC.

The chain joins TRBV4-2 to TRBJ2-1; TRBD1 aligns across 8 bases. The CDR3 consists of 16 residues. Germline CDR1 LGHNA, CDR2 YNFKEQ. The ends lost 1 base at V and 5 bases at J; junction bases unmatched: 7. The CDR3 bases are TGTGCCAGCAGCCAAGTTGCAGGGGGCCTTAACAATGAGCAGTTCTTC. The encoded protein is CASSQVAGGLNNEQFF.